The 23 T cell receptor beta chains presented below share a single source sample, sequenced in a study of blood T cells in healthy people across ages. A sample-barcoded 5' primer and a J-beta primer mix were used in a second PCR of roughly 7 to 11 cycles. From the 5' RACE reads, TCRdb called clonotypes with MiXCR, one entry per CDR3 protein. The sample holds about 620,000 distinct CDR3 sequences, around a fifth seen once. Sequencing was carried out using blood. These receptors were obtained from a man in his 70s in good health.

V usage is TRBV20-1 and J usage is TRBJ2-5; D not certain. CDR1 is DFQATT, CDR2 SNEGSKA, per germline (reference sequence). Trimming left V 6 bases short and J 2 bases short, with 16 bases between. CDR3 size: 14 residues. In DNA, the CDR3 is TGCAGTGCCCCGGAGCGAGTAAAACAAGAGACCCAGTACTTC. It translates to CSAPERVKQETQYF.

This clonotype appeared a few times. The CDR3 DNA reads TGCGCCAGCAGCCAAGCAGGGGGTCGGTATTCACCCCTCCACTTT. This translates into CASSQAGGRYSPLHF. The rearrangement joins TRBV4-1 to TRBJ1-6; 7 bases align to TRBD1. The CDR3 loop spans 15 amino acids. With 1 base clipped from V and 8 bases from J, the junction kept 5 bases outside the gene matches. CDR1 MGHRA and CDR2 YSYEKL come from the germline V gene.

This clonotype was observed at least ten times. This chain links TRBV7-3 with TRBJ2-2; D possibly corresponds to TRBD2 (6 bases). Per the germline V gene, CDR1 is SGHTA and CDR2 is FQGTGA. This CDR3 is 12 amino acids long. As DNA, the CDR3 is TGTGCTACGGCGGGGATCGCCGGGGAGCTGTTTTTT. This sequence encodes CATAGIAGELFF.

With respect to this clonotype: The CDR3 end shows no conserved phenylalanine or tryptophan, and so a read error is likely. This chain connects TRBV28 to TRBJ2-1, with D hard to call. Trimming pared 9 bases from V and 0 bases from J, leaving 6 bases between. Germline values: CDR1 MDHEN, CDR2 SYDVKM. The CDR3 consists of 12 residues. The CDR3 here is CASCISYNEQFL. DNA of the CDR3: TGTGCCAGTTGTATCTCCTACAATGAGCAGTTCCTC.

This clonotype has just a few counts. V and J are TRBV20-1 and TRBJ2-5; no clear D gene. With 3 bases removed from V and 5 bases from J, the gap between germline ends came to 10 bases. CDR3 size: 12 residues. Germline V gene sequence: CDR1 DFQATT, CDR2 SNEGSKA (reference sequence). The CDR3 DNA is TGCAGTGCTAGTTACGAACTCGAGACCCAGTACTTC. Its translation is CSASYELETQYF.

The V call is TRBV2, the J call TRBJ2-6; the D is unclear. With 7 bases removed from V and 0 bases from J, the gap between germline ends came to 16 bases. Germline V gives CDR1 SNHLY, CDR2 FYNNEI. There are 17 residues in the CDR3. The CDR3 loop is CASMNGPKPSGANVLTF. CDR3 sequence (DNA): TGTGCCAGCATGAACGGACCGAAACCCTCTGGGGCCAACGTCCTGACTTTC.

This clonotype was counted a few times. CDR3 region: CASGGTGRGNYGYTF. DNA for the CDR3: TGTGCCAGCGGCGGGACGGGACGGGGAAACTATGGCTACACCTTC. The chain carries TRBV28 and TRBJ1-2; possibly TRBD1 for D (5 bases). The CDR3 extends over 15 amino acids. The germline gives CDR1 MDHEN, CDR2 SYDVKM. V dropped 8 bases and J dropped 2 bases, with 18 bases sitting between them.

This clonotype was seen a handful of times. This chain uses TRBV5-1 with TRBJ1-3, with D tentatively TRBD1 (6 bases). Germline assignment: CDR1 SGHRS and CDR2 YFSETQ. The CDR3 consists of 15 residues. V dropped 3 bases and J dropped 6 bases, with 16 bases sitting between them. CDR3 amino acids: CASSSHTTGKNTIYF. The CDR3 DNA sequence: TGCGCCAGCAGCTCCCACACGACAGGAAAAAACACCATATATTTT.

This clonotype showed up just a few times. The chain couples TRBV19 to TRBJ1-1; tentatively, D is TRBD1 (5 bases). The germline gives CDR1 LNHDA, CDR2 SQIVND (reference sequence). CDR3 length: 12 amino acids. V was trimmed by 7 bases and J by 4 bases, leaving 10 bases between them. As DNA, the CDR3 is TGTGCCAGTAATGGGGGTTTCACTGAAGCTTTCTTT. It translates to CASNGGFTEAFF.

V is TRBV6-5 and J is TRBJ1-2; weak D call: TRBD1 (5 bases). Trimming took 5 bases from V and 7 from J, leaving 8 bases between them. There are 11 residues in the CDR3. The germline gives CDR1 MNHEY, CDR2 SVGAGI. CDR3 residues: CASSGGRGYTF. The DNA of the CDR3 is TGTGCCAGCAGTGGGGGACGTGGCTACACCTTC.

CDR3 in DNA: TGTGCCAGCAGTGCGATACAGGGTTTGGGGGAGACCCAGTACTTC. Translation gives CASSAIQGLGETQYF. The chain combines TRBV25-1 with TRBJ2-5, with D perhaps TRBD1 (6 bases). The CDR3 consists of 15 residues. CDR1 and CDR2 from the germline V gene are MGHDK and SYGVNS. Trimming cost V 4 bases and J 5 bases, with 17 bases left between them.

The rearrangement joins TRBV28 to TRBJ2-5; the D gene could be TRBD1 or TRBD2 (5 bases each). The J call may be faulty, since TRBJ2-7 better matches the DNA end. CDR3 length equals 15 residues. In germline, CDR1 is MDHEN, CDR2 SYDVKM. The CDR3 protein is CASSPPGLKGYEQYF. The CDR3 DNA sequence: TGTGCCAGCAGTCCCCCGGGGCTAAAGGGATACGAGCAGTACTTC.

Turning to this clonotype: A much larger clonotype is one base distant, so this may be a read error. Since the CDR3 does not end with the conserved phenylalanine or tryptophan, this likely comes from a read error. The CDR3 region has the DNA TGTGCCAGCTATAATGAAGAGACCCAGTACCTC. It encodes CASYNEETQYL. V gene TRBV6-5 combines with J gene TRBJ2-5, with D uncertain. Deletions cut 8 bases from V and 3 bases from J, with 7 bases between. Germline CDR1 and CDR2: MNHEY and SVGAGI. CDR3 length equals 11 residues.

The V gene is TRBV28, the J gene TRBJ1-6; D gene uncertain. The germline gives CDR1 MDHEN, CDR2 SYDVKM. This CDR3 region has 14 residues. The V and J ends lost 2 bases and 9 bases respectively, with 11 bases between them. This chain's CDR3 is CASSLGQLRSPLHF. Written as DNA, the CDR3 is TGTGCCAGCAGTTTAGGCCAGTTGCGTTCACCCCTCCACTTT.

The gene calls are TRBV20-1 and TRBJ2-2; D gene uncertain. Germline CDR1 DFQATT, CDR2 SNEGSKA (reference sequence). The CDR3 sequence is 15 residues long. V lost 3 bases and J 2 bases, leaving 13 bases between the germline ends. DNA for the CDR3: TGCAGTGCTAGCCCCTGGCAGGTTAACACCGGGGAGCTGTTTTTT. Translated, it gives CSASPWQVNTGELFF.

This clonotype was seen more than once but under ten times. One junction end does not reproduce the germline sequence, and a read error may be involved. This chain joins TRBV6-1 and TRBJ2-5; D call uncertain. The J call may not be correct, given that the DNA end is closer to TRBJ2-7. This CDR3 is 12 amino acids long. Looked up from germline, CDR1 is MNHNS and CDR2 is SASEGT. CDR3 sequence reads: CASSSDSSEQYF. The CDR3 DNA is TGTGCCAGCAGTAGTGACTCCTCCGAGCAGTACTTC.

The J gene is TRBJ1-4, the V gene TRBV20-1, with a weak D call TRBD1 (5 bases). Trimming pared 6 bases from V and 0 bases from J, leaving 14 bases between. Germline V CDR1 and CDR2: DFQATT, SNEGSKA (reference sequence). The CDR3 contains 15 residues. The CDR3 sequence is CSAPGTLATNEKLFF. DNA of the CDR3: TGCAGTGCCCCAGGGACGCTGGCAACTAATGAAAAACTGTTTTTT.

This clonotype was detected a few times. The genes are TRBV12-3 or TRBV12-4 and TRBJ1-2; D uncertain. Trimming removed 5 bases at V and 1 base at J, with 17 bases between. The CDR3 runs 16 residues. The CDR3 spells CASSARYRDFNYGYTF. The CDR3 DNA sequence: TGTGCCAGCAGTGCCCGGTACAGAGATTTTAACTATGGCTACACCTTC.

This chain links TRBV12-3 or TRBV12-4 with TRBJ2-7; TRBD2 agrees at 16 bases. With 5 bases clipped from V and 2 bases from J, the junction kept 6 bases outside the gene matches. The CDR3 totals 17 residues. The CDR3 sequence is CASSPGLAGGNPYEQYF. CDR3 DNA sequence: TGTGCCAGCAGTCCGGGACTAGCGGGAGGGAACCCCTACGAGCAGTACTTC.

The rearrangement links TRBV29-1 to TRBJ2-2; 12 nucleotides match TRBD1. Germline V gene sequence: CDR1 SQVTM, CDR2 ANQGSEA. With V trimmed by 5 bases and J by 6 bases, 7 bases remained unmatched. CDR3 length: 15 amino acids. The CDR3 coding sequence is TGCAGCGTTAAACCGGGACAGGGGGCGCCCGGGGAGCTGTTTTTT. Translation: CSVKPGQGAPGELFF.

This clonotype was observed a few times. V and J are TRBV7-9 and TRBJ1-2, with 10 bases identical to TRBD1. V was clipped by 5 bases and J by 11 bases; unmatched bases: 8. CDR1 and CDR2 (germline): SEHNR, FQNEAQ (reference sequence). The CDR3 totals 13 residues. The CDR3 DNA reads TGTGCCAGCAGCGCCGACAGGGGGCAAGGGTACACCTTC. It specifies CASSADRGQGYTF. The full variable domain, rest sourced from reference TRBV7-9 and TRBJ1-2, is DTGVSQNPRHKITKRGQNVTFRCDPISEHNRLYWYRQTLGQGPEFLTYFQNEAQLEKSRLLSDRFSAERPKGSFSTLEIQRTEQGDSAMYLCASSADRGQGYTFGSGTRLTVV.

This clonotype appeared a few times. The chain recombines TRBV20-1 with TRBJ1-2; 7 nucleotides agree with TRBD1. This CDR3 has 13 residues. With V trimmed by 1 base and J by 8 bases, 7 bases remained unmatched. CDR1 is DFQATT and CDR2 is SNEGSKA in the germline V gene (reference sequence). The CDR3 region has the DNA TGCAGTGCTAGAGTCAGGGGGATAGGAGGCTACACCTTC. Its protein product is CSARVRGIGGYTF.

This clonotype has only a few counts. The chain recombines TRBV6-1 with TRBJ2-5, with TRBD1 identical over 9 bases. V dropped 6 bases and J dropped 6; count of bases not matched to a gene: 17. The CDR3 runs to 17 residues. Germline V gene lookup returns CDR1 MNHNS and CDR2 SASEGT. The CDR3 region has the DNA TGTGCCAGCAGCGGAGATTTTGGGACAGGGTTGGTTCAGACCCAGTACTTC. It codes for CASSGDFGTGLVQTQYF.